This T cell receptor beta chain was recovered during a study of T cell repertoires in cytomegalovirus infection. Germline V lookup: CDR1 KGHDR, CDR2 SFDVKD. This CDR3 region has 18 residues. V lost 0 bases, J lost 0 bases, and 15 bases lay in between. Via MiXCR, TCRdb re-called the reads, giving one row per CDR3 protein. The sample has 830,000 or so distinct CDR3 sequences, approximately 32% seen once. For this clonotype: Its antigen is unidentified.

The source of this sequence is a human donor in good health (CMV status not recorded). Some clones in this sample may be carry-over from other donors' samples. Sequencing was performed on cultured CD8+ T cells from PBMCs, taken from culture after CMV antigen stimulation. The rearrangement uses TRBV24-1 and TRBJ2-3, with a weak D call TRBD2 (6 bases). CDR3 sequence: CATSDLKSVRGSTDTQYF. The CDR3 bases are TGTGCCACCAGTGATTTGAAATCGGTACGGGGGAGCACAGATACGCAGTATTTT.